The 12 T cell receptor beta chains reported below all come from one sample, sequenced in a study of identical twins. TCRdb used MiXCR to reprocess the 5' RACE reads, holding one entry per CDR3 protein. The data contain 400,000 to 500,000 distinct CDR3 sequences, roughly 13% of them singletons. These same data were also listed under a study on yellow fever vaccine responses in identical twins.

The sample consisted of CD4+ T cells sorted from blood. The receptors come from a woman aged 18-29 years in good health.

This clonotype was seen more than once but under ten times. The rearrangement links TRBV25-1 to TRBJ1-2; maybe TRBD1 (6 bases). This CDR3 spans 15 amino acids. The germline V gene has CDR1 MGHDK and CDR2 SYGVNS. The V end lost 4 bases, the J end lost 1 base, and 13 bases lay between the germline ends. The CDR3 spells CASSGVGGHNYGYTF. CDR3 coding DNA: TGTGCCAGCAGTGGTGTTGGGGGCCATAACTATGGCTACACCTTC.

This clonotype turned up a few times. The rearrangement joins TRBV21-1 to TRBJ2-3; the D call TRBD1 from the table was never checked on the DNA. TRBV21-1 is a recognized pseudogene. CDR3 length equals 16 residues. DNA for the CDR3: TGTGCCAGCAGCAAGGGACAGGGTCCAAGCACAGATACGCAGTATTTT. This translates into CASSKGQGPSTDTQYF.

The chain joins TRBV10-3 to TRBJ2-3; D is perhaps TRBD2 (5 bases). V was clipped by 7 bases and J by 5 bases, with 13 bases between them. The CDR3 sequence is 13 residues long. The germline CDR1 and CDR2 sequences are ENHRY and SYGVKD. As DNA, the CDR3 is TGTGCCATCACCGAGGGCCTAGAAGATACGCAGTATTTT. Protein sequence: CAITEGLEDTQYF.

The CDR3 DNA reads TGCAGTGCTTCAGGGATGGCAGATACGCAGTATTTT. This gives the protein CSASGMADTQYF. V usage is TRBV20-1 and J usage is TRBJ2-3; D is possibly TRBD1 (5 bases). There are 12 residues in the CDR3. Trimming left V 5 bases short and J 4 bases short, with 10 bases between. From germline, CDR1 is DFQATT and CDR2 SNEGSKA (reference sequence).

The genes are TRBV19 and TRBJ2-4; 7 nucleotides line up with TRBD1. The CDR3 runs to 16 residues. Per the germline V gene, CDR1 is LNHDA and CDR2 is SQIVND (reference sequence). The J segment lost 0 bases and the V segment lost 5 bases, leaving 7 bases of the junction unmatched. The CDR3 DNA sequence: TGTGCCAGTAGTGGGACAGCCGACATAGCCAAAAACATTCAGTACTTC. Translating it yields CASSGTADIAKNIQYF. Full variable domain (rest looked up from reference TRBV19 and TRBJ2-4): DGGITQSPKYLFRKEGQNVTLSCEQNLNHDAMYWYRQDPGQGLRLIYYSQIVNDFQKGDIAEGYSVSREKKESFPLTVTSAQKNPTAFYLCASSGTADIAKNIQYFGAGTRLSVL.

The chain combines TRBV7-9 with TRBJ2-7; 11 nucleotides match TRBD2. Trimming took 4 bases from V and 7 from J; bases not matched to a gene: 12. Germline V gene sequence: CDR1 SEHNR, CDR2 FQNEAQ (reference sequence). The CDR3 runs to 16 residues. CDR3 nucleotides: TGTGCCAGCAGCTCACCTGGGACTAGCGGATGGGGGGAGCAGTACTTC. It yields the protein CASSSPGTSGWGEQYF.

CDR3 sequence (DNA): TGTGCCAGCAGTTTTTTTAGCGGGAGGCACGCCGAGGAGACCCAGTACTTC. It encodes CASSFFSGRHAEETQYF. This rearrangement joins TRBV12-3 or TRBV12-4 to TRBJ2-5, with 10 bases that match TRBD2. Trimming at V came to 3 bases and at J to 5 bases, leaving 12 bases not matched to a gene. This CDR3 region has 17 residues.

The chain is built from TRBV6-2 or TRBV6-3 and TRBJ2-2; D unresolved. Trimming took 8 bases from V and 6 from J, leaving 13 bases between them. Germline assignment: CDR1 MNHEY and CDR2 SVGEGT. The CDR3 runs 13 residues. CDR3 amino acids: CASLDSYPGELFF. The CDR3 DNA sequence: TGTGCCAGCCTCGACTCCTACCCCGGGGAGCTGTTTTTT.

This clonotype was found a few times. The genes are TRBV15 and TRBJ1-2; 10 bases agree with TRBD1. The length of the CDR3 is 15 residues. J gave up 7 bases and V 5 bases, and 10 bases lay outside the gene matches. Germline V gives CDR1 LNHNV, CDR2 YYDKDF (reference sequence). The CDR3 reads CATSRPGTGASGYTF. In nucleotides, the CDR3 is TGTGCCACCAGCCGCCCCGGGACAGGGGCCTCTGGCTACACCTTC.

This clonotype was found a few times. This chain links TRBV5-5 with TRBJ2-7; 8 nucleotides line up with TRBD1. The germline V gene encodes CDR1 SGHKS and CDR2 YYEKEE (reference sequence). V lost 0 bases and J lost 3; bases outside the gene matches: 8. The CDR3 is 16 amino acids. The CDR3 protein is CASSLGPGQDYYEQYF. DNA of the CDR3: TGTGCCAGCAGCTTGGGCCCGGGACAGGACTACTACGAGCAGTACTTC.

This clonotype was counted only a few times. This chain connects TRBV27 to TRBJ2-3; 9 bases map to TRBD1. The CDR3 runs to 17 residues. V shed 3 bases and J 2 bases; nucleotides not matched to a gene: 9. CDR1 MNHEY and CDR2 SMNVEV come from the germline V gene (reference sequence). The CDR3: CASSFLTGQGPTDTQYF. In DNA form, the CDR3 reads TGTGCCAGCAGTTTTCTTACGGGACAGGGCCCCACAGATACGCAGTATTTT.

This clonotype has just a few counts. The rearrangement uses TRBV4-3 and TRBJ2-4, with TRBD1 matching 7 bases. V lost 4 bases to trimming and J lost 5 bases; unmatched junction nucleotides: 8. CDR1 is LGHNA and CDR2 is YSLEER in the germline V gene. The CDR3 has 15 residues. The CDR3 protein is CASSPSTGSQNIQYF. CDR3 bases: TGCGCCAGCAGCCCATCGACAGGGTCCCAAAACATTCAGTACTTC.